The 30 T cell receptor beta chains in this list originate from one sample, sequenced in a study of post-analysis software for immune sequencing data. TCR beta cDNA libraries had unique molecular identifiers. TCRdb recomputed calls from the PCR reads with MiXCR, one row per CDR3 protein. The sample shows roughly 800,000 distinct CDR3 sequences, 25% to 30% of them seen only once. Study-level findings and limits: In patients, TRBV5-6, TRBV5-1 and TRBV20-1 belonged to several TRBV segments found more frequently than in controls.

The antigens for these receptors are not known. The sample was blood. These receptors came from a girl aged 10 to 17 with multiple sclerosis.

This chain joins TRBV28 and TRBJ2-7, with D perhaps matching TRBD1 (6 bases). Germline assignment: CDR1 MDHEN and CDR2 SYDVKM. This CDR3 region has 17 residues. The V gene lost 6 bases and the J gene lost 3 bases, with 24 bases spanning the gap. Here the CDR3 DNA reads TGTGCCAGCAGCCGTACAGGGTCTCCAGCGCAGGACTACGAGCAGTACTTC. Translating it yields CASSRTGSPAQDYEQYF.

This clonotype appeared a few times. V gene TRBV5-1 combines with J gene TRBJ1-6; D call uncertain. In germline, CDR1 is SGHRS, CDR2 YFSETQ. The CDR3 runs 14 residues. Trimming cost V 0 bases and J 10 bases, with 11 bases left between them. In DNA, the CDR3 is TGCGCCAGCAGCTTGGAGGACTACGAATCACCCCTCCACTTT. Its protein is CASSLEDYESPLHF.

A few counts support this clonotype. The V and J genes are TRBV20-1 and TRBJ2-1; TRBD2 matches at 9 bases. This CDR3 comprises 17 residues. V dropped 0 bases and J dropped 4; count of bases not matched to a gene: 10. Germline lookup yields CDR1 DFQATT and CDR2 SNEGSKA (reference sequence). DNA for the CDR3: TGCAGTGCTAGAGATTGGCTAGCGGGGAGTCGGTACAATGAGCAGTTCTTC. Residues: CSARDWLAGSRYNEQFF.

This clonotype was seen a few times. A read error may explain this, as a much larger clone is one base away. The rearrangement uses TRBV12-3 or TRBV12-4 and TRBJ2-3; D possibly matches TRBD1 or TRBD2 (5 bases each). This CDR3 spans 13 amino acids. CDR3 coding DNA: TGTGCCAGCAGTGGGGGAACCACAGATGCGCAGTATTTT. This sequence encodes CASSGGTTDAQYF.

To note about this clonotype: At one end, the junction sequence differs from germline, possibly due to a read error. This rearrangement joins TRBV5-1 to TRBJ2-3; D is perhaps TRBD1 or TRBD2 (5 bases each). The CDR3 runs 15 residues. Germline CDR1 reads SGHRS; CDR2 reads YFSETQ. CDR3 region: CTSSLEVGGTDTQYF. CDR3 sequence (DNA): TGCACCAGCAGCTTGGAGGTAGGGGGCACAGATACGCAGTATTTT.

Only a few counts were recorded for this clonotype. The chain combines TRBV6-5 with TRBJ2-6, with D possibly being TRBD1 (6 bases). V was pared by 2 bases and J by 0 bases, with 17 bases between. The CDR3 length is 19 residues. CDR1 and CDR2 from the germline V gene are MNHEY and SVGAGI. The chain's CDR3 is CASSYRRGGSRSGANVLTF. DNA for the CDR3: TGTGCCAGCAGTTACCGCCGAGGGGGTTCGCGCTCTGGGGCCAACGTCCTGACTTTC.

The genes are TRBV28 and TRBJ2-1; D may be TRBD2 (6 bases). This CDR3 has 12 residues. V lost 5 bases to trimming and J lost 9 bases, with 11 bases between them. CDR1 is MDHEN and CDR2 is SYDVKM in the germline V gene. CDR3 sequence: CASSLRTTEQFF. The CDR3 DNA reads TGTGCCAGCAGTCTCCGGACTACTGAGCAGTTCTTC.

This rearrangement joins TRBV5-1 to TRBJ2-3; D is possibly TRBD1 (6 bases). Trimming removed 1 base at V and 6 bases at J, with 12 bases between. The germline gives CDR1 SGHRS, CDR2 YFSETQ. The CDR3 loop spans 14 amino acids. The CDR3 nucleotides are TGCGCCAGCAGCTTGAAACAGGGCTATGATACGCAGTATTTT. Encoded protein: CASSLKQGYDTQYF.

In this sample, this clonotype turned up a few times. The chain recombines TRBV6-6 with TRBJ2-3; no clear D. Germline lookup yields CDR1 MNHNY and CDR2 SVGAGI (reference sequence). The CDR3 consists of 13 residues. Trimming took 8 bases from V and 4 from J, leaving 13 bases between them. CDR3 sequence reads: CASVAFGSDTQYF. In DNA form, the CDR3 reads TGTGCCAGCGTAGCATTTGGCTCAGATACGCAGTATTTT.

The chain carries TRBV9 and TRBJ2-2; 12 bases map to TRBD2. V lost 4 bases to trimming and J lost 5 bases; unmatched junction nucleotides: 9. Per the germline V gene, CDR1 is SGDLS and CDR2 is YYNGEE. The CDR3 has 17 amino acids. For the CDR3, the DNA is TGTGCCAGCAGCCATCCGACTAGCGGGAGTGGGACCGGGGAGCTGTTTTTT. The encoded protein is CASSHPTSGSGTGELFF.

The chain joins TRBV28 to TRBJ2-7, with D unclear. Per germline, CDR1 MDHEN and CDR2 SYDVKM. V lost 3 bases, J lost 0 bases, and 9 bases lay in between. This CDR3 comprises 14 residues. Here the CDR3 DNA reads TGTGCCAGCAGTTTTCCAGGCAGCTCCTACGAGCAGTACTTC. It specifies CASSFPGSSYEQYF. Combining the CDR3 with reference TRBV28 and TRBJ2-7 gives the whole variable domain DVKVTQSSRYLVKRTGEKVFLECVQDMDHENMFWYRQDPGLGLRLIYFSYDVKMKEKGDIPEGYSVSREKKERFSLILESASTNQTSMYLCASSFPGSSYEQYFGPGTRLTVT.

The genes are TRBV6-5 and TRBJ2-7; 11 nucleotides agree with TRBD2. Germline CDR1 is MNHEY and CDR2 is SVGAGI. Losses at the gene ends were 5 bases for V and 6 bases for J; bases not matched to a gene: 12. This CDR3 is built from 16 residues. For the CDR3, the DNA is TGTGCCAGCAGTATATTACCGGGACTAGCGGCAGGCGAGCAGTACTTC. As protein: CASSILPGLAAGEQYF.

The sample holds a few counts of this clonotype. The CDR3 coding sequence is TGCAGCGAGAGACTCGTTGGAAGCTCCTACAATGAGCAGTTCTTC. It encodes CSERLVGSSYNEQFF. This chain uses TRBV29-1 with TRBJ2-1; D is ambiguous. Trimming took 7 bases from V and 0 from J, leaving 16 bases between them. Germline CDR1 SQVTM, CDR2 ANQGSEA. This CDR3 contains 15 residues.

The rearrangement joins TRBV27 to TRBJ2-3; TRBD2 matches at 7 bases. The CDR3 contains 17 residues. Germline CDR1 reads MNHEY; CDR2 reads SMNVEV (reference sequence). The trim removed 4 bases at V and 4 bases at J, leaving 14 bases unmatched. The CDR3 DNA sequence: TGTGCCAGCAGTTCTTACCCTCGACTAGCCCTTTCAGATACGCAGTATTTT. It specifies CASSSYPRLALSDTQYF.

The chain combines TRBV2 with TRBJ1-6; a weak D match, TRBD1 (5 bases). Trimming pared 6 bases from V and 0 bases from J, leaving 12 bases between. This CDR3 comprises 16 residues. Germline CDR1 reads SNHLY; CDR2 reads FYNNEI. CDR3 sequence (DNA): TGTGCCAGCAGGGGGGAGGCGAGCTCCTATAATTCACCCCTCCACTTT. This codes for CASRGEASSYNSPLHF.

The chain combines TRBV10-2 with TRBJ1-5, with D uncertain. V was shortened by 7 bases and J by 2 bases, with 6 bases between the two germline ends. Per germline, CDR1 WSHSY and CDR2 SAAADI. There are 12 residues in the CDR3. The CDR3 region is CASKMGNQPQHF. As DNA, the CDR3 is TGCGCCAGCAAGATGGGCAATCAGCCCCAGCATTTT.

The chain employs TRBV10-3 and TRBJ2-7; 8 nucleotides agree with TRBD2. This CDR3 has 15 residues. V shed 8 bases and J 2 bases; nucleotides not matched to a gene: 11. Per the germline V gene, CDR1 is ENHRY and CDR2 is SYGVKD. CDR3 coding DNA: TGTGCCATCGAGTCCGGCGGGAGGACCCCCTACGAGCAGTACTTC. Its translation: CAIESGGRTPYEQYF.

This clonotype was seen once. This sequence joins TRBV6-2 or TRBV6-3 and TRBJ2-7; a possible D gene is TRBD1 (5 bases). This CDR3 has 15 amino acids. V was shortened by 4 bases and J by 7 bases, with 20 bases between the two germline ends. From germline, CDR1 is MNHEY and CDR2 SVGEGT. This CDR3 reads CASSSLPSGRREQYF. CDR3 nucleotide sequence: TGTGCCAGCAGTTCCCTCCCCTCAGGGCGAAGGGAGCAGTACTTC.

V and J are TRBV7-9 and TRBJ1-1, with D maybe TRBD1 (5 bases). This CDR3 is 16 amino acids long. V dropped 5 bases and J dropped 0 bases, with 16 bases sitting between them. Germline CDR1 reads SEHNR; CDR2 reads FQNEAQ (reference sequence). The CDR3 DNA is TGTGCCAGCAGCCGAAACCGGGACGCCATGAACACTGAAGCTTTCTTT. This gives the protein CASSRNRDAMNTEAFF.

The chain links TRBV15 to TRBJ2-1; 12 bases align to TRBD2. The V and J ends lost 0 bases and 9 bases, in that order; junction bases with no gene match: 6. Germline V lookup: CDR1 LNHNV, CDR2 YYDKDF (reference sequence). The CDR3 is 16 residues long. The CDR3 reads CATSRDSASGGVEQFF. CDR3 coding DNA: TGTGCCACCAGCAGAGATTCGGCTAGCGGGGGGGTTGAGCAGTTCTTC.

The chain is built from TRBV20-1 and TRBJ2-5, with D uncertain. The V gene lost 6 bases and the J gene lost 1 base, with 21 bases spanning the gap. Germline CDR1 DFQATT, CDR2 SNEGSKA (reference sequence). There are 16 residues in the CDR3. CDR3 protein: CSAPGFAPSPQETQYF. The DNA of the CDR3 is TGCAGTGCGCCTGGATTCGCGCCTTCGCCCCAAGAGACCCAGTACTTC.

This chain uses TRBV28 with TRBJ2-5; 9 nucleotides agree with TRBD1. Germline trimming cut 3 bases from V and 4 bases from J; bases unmatched to any gene: 6. The CDR3 length is 15 residues. Germline V gene data show CDR1 as MDHEN and CDR2 as SYDVKM. The DNA of the CDR3 is TGTGCCAGCAGTTTCCACTCGGACAGGGGAGAGACCCAGTACTTC. Translation gives CASSFHSDRGETQYF.

This clonotype occurred once. This chain links TRBV7-2 with TRBJ2-3; D gene uncertain. This CDR3 is built from 15 residues. Trimming cost V 1 base and J 4 bases, with 12 bases left between them. Germline V gene sequence: CDR1 SGHTA, CDR2 FQGNSA. The CDR3 coding sequence is TGTGCCAGCAGCTTAGTATCAGGTGGGGCAGATACGCAGTATTTT. This translates into CASSLVSGGADTQYF.

V and J are TRBV12-3 or TRBV12-4 and TRBJ2-1; perhaps D is TRBD1 or TRBD2 (5 bases each). With 2 bases removed from V and 7 bases from J, the gap between germline ends came to 12 bases. CDR3 length: 14 amino acids. CDR3 loop: CASSLPRAGNEQFF. CDR3 DNA sequence: TGTGCCAGCAGTTTACCCAGGGCGGGTAATGAGCAGTTCTTC.

The chain combines TRBV7-2 with TRBJ2-1; D gene ambiguous. Germline CDR1 reads SGHTA; CDR2 reads FQGNSA. V was clipped by 5 bases and J by 10 bases, with 12 bases between them. This CDR3 contains 12 residues. The CDR3 coding sequence is TGTGCCAGCAGCCCGCCGATGAGGGAGCAGTTCTTC. Its translation is CASSPPMREQFF.

The chain has TRBV15 and TRBJ2-1, with D hard to call. The CDR3 is 15 amino acids. The V end was cut by 2 bases, the J end by 7 bases, with 15 bases between. Per the germline V gene, CDR1 is LNHNV and CDR2 is YYDKDF (reference sequence). CDR3: CATSRLIGSRNEQFF. The CDR3 DNA sequence: TGTGCCACCAGCAGATTAATTGGTTCAAGGAATGAGCAGTTCTTC.

This chain links TRBV2 with TRBJ1-2; D gene uncertain. The CDR3 extends over 13 amino acids. Germline V gene lookup returns CDR1 SNHLY and CDR2 FYNNEI. V was shortened by 6 bases and J by 8 bases, with 16 bases between the two germline ends. The CDR3 reads CASRREGVEGYTF. As DNA, the CDR3 is TGTGCCAGCAGACGAGAGGGAGTGGAGGGCTACACCTTC. Full variable domain (rest looked up from reference TRBV2 and TRBJ1-2): EPEVTQTPSHQVTQMGQEVILRCVPISNHLYFYWYRQILGQKVEFLVSFYNNEISEKSEIFDDQFSVERPDGSNFTLKIRSTKLEDSAMYFCASRREGVEGYTFGSGTRLTVV.

The chain couples TRBV4-1 to TRBJ1-2; TRBD1 might be the D (6 bases). Trimming pared 0 bases from V and 2 bases from J, leaving 19 bases between. This CDR3 contains 18 residues. Germline CDR1 and CDR2: MGHRA and YSYEKL. The CDR3 coding sequence is TGCGCCAGCAGCCAAGATCGGGGCCCAGGGGTGCACAACTATGGCTACACCTTC. Its translation is CASSQDRGPGVHNYGYTF.

The rearrangement links TRBV5-1 to TRBJ2-5; TRBD2 aligns across 8 bases. After removal of 3 bases from V and 4 bases from J, the junction contained 8 bases not matched to a gene. CDR1 is SGHRS, CDR2 YFSETQ, per germline. CDR3 length: 15 residues. The CDR3 here is CASSSLGLAGETQYF. The CDR3 DNA reads as TGCGCCAGCAGCTCATTAGGACTAGCAGGAGAGACCCAGTACTTC.

This clonotype was recorded a few times. The genes are TRBV10-3 and TRBJ2-2; D is ambiguous. The V end was cut by 3 bases, the J end by 4 bases, with 18 bases between. The germline CDR1 and CDR2 sequences are ENHRY and SYGVKD. The CDR3 contains 17 residues. The CDR3 region is CAISEAWGGVGTGELFF. DNA of the CDR3: TGTGCCATCAGTGAAGCCTGGGGTGGCGTCGGCACCGGGGAGCTGTTTTTT.